This TCR beta chain stems from a study of cytomegalovirus exposure and HLA in healthy donors. Study-wide findings and caveats: Sequencing artifact likely explains a cluster of highly shared sequence variants. The classifier, whose performance was assessed in both the original and validation cohorts, reportedly diagnosed cytomegalovirus status with high specificity and sensitivity.

The CDR3 sequence is 14 residues long. V lost 2 bases, J lost 3 bases, and 12 bases lay in between. CDR1 is SGHDT and CDR2 is YYEEEE in the germline V gene. The study ran its PCR with 60 Vbeta and 13 Jbeta primers. Some clones are missing from TCRdb's copy, which holds only in-frame ones; the method was immunoSEQ multiplex PCR. The sample consists of approximately 92,000 clones, about 85% of them appearing once. For this clone: What it binds is unknown.

The study sampled nominally healthy donors, though unrecorded immune exposures were likely. The sample taken for sequencing was PBMCs. This TCR came from a girl aged 2-10 years in good health and CMV-seropositive. The chain has TRBV5-6 and TRBJ2-7; D is possibly TRBD1 (6 bases). The CDR3 is CASSFLQGSYEQYF. The CDR3 nucleotides read TGTGCCAGCAGCTTTCTACAGGGAAGCTACGAGCAGTACTTC.